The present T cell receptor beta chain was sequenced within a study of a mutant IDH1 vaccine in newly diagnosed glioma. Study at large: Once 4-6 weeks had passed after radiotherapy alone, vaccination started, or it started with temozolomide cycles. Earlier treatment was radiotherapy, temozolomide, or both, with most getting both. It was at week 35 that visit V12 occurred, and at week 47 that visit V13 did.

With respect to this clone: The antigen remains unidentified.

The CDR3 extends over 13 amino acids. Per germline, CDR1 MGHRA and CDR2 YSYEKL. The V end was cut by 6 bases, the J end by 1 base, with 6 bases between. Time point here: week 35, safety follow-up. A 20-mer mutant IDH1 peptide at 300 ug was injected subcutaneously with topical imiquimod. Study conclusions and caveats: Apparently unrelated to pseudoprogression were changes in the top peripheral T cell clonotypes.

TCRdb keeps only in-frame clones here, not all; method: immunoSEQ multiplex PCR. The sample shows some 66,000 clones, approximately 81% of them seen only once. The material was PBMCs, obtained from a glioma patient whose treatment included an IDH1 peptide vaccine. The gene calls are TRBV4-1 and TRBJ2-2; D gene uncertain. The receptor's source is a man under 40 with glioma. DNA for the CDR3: TGCGCCAGCAGATCAGGGAACACCGGGGAGCTGTTTTTT. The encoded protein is CASRSGNTGELFF.